The 10 T cell receptor beta chains listed next were all sequenced from one sample in a study of cytomegalovirus exposure and HLA in healthy donors. This PCR relied on a set of 60 Vbeta primers and 13 Jbeta primers. Some clones are missing from TCRdb's copy, which holds only in-frame ones; the method was immunoSEQ multiplex PCR. The sample records some 150,000 clones, roughly 80% being singletons. Material: PBMCs. The receptors here all came from a man younger than 40 in good health and CMV-seropositive.

The chain joins TRBV7-2 to TRBJ2-7; 10 positions agree with TRBD1. Germline V gene sequence: CDR1 SGHTA, CDR2 FQGNSA. This CDR3 is 15 amino acids long. The V and J ends lost 1 base and 3 bases, in that order; junction bases with no gene match: 3. CDR3 protein: CASSLGQGAFYEQYF. The CDR3 DNA follows: TGTGCCAGCAGCTTAGGACAGGGGGCTTTCTACGAGCAGTACTTC.

V is TRBV27 and J is TRBJ1-2, with 9 bases identical to TRBD1. With V trimmed by 5 bases and J by 3 bases, 10 bases remained unmatched. There are 16 residues in the CDR3. Germline CDR1 reads MNHEY; CDR2 reads SMNVEV (reference sequence). The CDR3 DNA sequence: TGTGCCAGCAGTCCGCACGTACGGACAGGGGACTATGGCTACACCTTC. Its translation is CASSPHVRTGDYGYTF.

The chain couples TRBV7-9 to TRBJ1-2; 7 bases fit TRBD1. Trimming at V came to 5 bases and at J to 7 bases, leaving 10 bases not matched to a gene. Germline V gives CDR1 SEHNR, CDR2 FQNEAQ (reference sequence). CDR3 length: 14 amino acids. The CDR3 is CASSRDSVSPGYTF. The CDR3 DNA reads as TGTGCCAGCAGCAGGGACAGTGTTAGTCCTGGCTACACCTTC.

The rearrangement joins TRBV30 to TRBJ2-2; a possible D gene is TRBD2 (7 bases). CDR1 and CDR2 (germline): GTSNPN, SVGIG (reference sequence). The CDR3 length is 16 residues. V lost 0 bases and J lost 1, with 12 bases in between. The CDR3 sequence is CAWSVPGGLNTGELFF. The CDR3 DNA is TGTGCCTGGAGTGTACCGGGGGGCCTGAACACCGGGGAGCTGTTTTTT.

This sequence joins TRBV7-2 and TRBJ2-1; D is perhaps TRBD2 (5 bases). This CDR3 spans 14 amino acids. CDR1 and CDR2 from the germline V gene are SGHTA and FQGNSA. Deletions cut 3 bases from V and 6 bases from J, with 12 bases between. The CDR3 reads CASSLDRGSNEQFF. The CDR3 DNA reads as TGTGCCAGCAGCTTGGATCGGGGATCCAATGAGCAGTTCTTC.

There are a few counts of this clone. V usage is TRBV5-1 and J usage is TRBJ2-2; possibly TRBD2 for D (5 bases). This CDR3 is 16 amino acids long. Germline loops: CDR1 SGHRS, CDR2 YFSETQ. V was pared by 3 bases and J by 5 bases, with 17 bases between. The CDR3 nucleotides are TGCGCCAGCAGCTCGGTCGTAGTGACTACGACCGGGGAGCTGTTTTTT. Protein: CASSSVVVTTTGELFF.

This sequence joins TRBV28 and TRBJ1-2; maybe TRBD1 (5 bases). This CDR3 spans 14 amino acids. Germline V CDR1 and CDR2: MDHEN, SYDVKM. V was pared by 3 bases and J by 2 bases, with 10 bases between. The CDR3 loop reads CASSFQGPNYGYTF. The CDR3, as DNA: TGTGCCAGCAGTTTTCAGGGTCCAAACTATGGCTACACCTTC.

This chain joins TRBV5-5 and TRBJ1-3; D unresolved. Looked up from germline, CDR1 is SGHKS and CDR2 is YYEKEE (reference sequence). CDR3 length equals 14 residues. V lost 5 bases to trimming and J lost 3 bases, with 12 bases between them. The CDR3 loop reads CASRQNGFGNTIYF. The CDR3 DNA is TGTGCCAGCAGACAAAACGGGTTTGGAAACACCATATATTTT.

The genes are TRBV9 and TRBJ2-7, with TRBD1 matching 10 bases. The CDR3 contains 15 residues. Germline CDR1 is SGDLS and CDR2 is YYNGEE. The V and J ends lost 2 bases and 6 bases, in that order; junction bases with no gene match: 8. CDR3 DNA: TGTGCCAGCAGCGTGAGCGGGACAGGGGTTGGCGAGCAGTACTTC. The encoded protein is CASSVSGTGVGEQYF.

The CDR3 DNA reads TGCGCCAGCAGCTCGTCCGGGACAGCCGATCCAAACTATGGCTACACCTTC. Amino acids: CASSSSGTADPNYGYTF. The V gene is TRBV10-1, the J gene TRBJ1-2, with TRBD1 identical over 7 bases. V shed 6 bases and J 2 bases; nucleotides not matched to a gene: 15. CDR3 length equals 17 residues. CDR1 and CDR2 from the germline V gene are WNHNN and SYGVQD (reference sequence).